The 32 T cell receptor beta chains given below trace back to one sample, sequenced in a study of cytomegalovirus exposure and HLA in healthy donors. The primer mix had 60 Vbeta and 13 Jbeta primers. Sequenced by immunoSEQ multiplex PCR; TCRdb stores in-frame clones only, minus some. The sample consists of 130,000 or so clones, 74% of them appearing once. The specimen was PBMCs. Every receptor here comes from a man aged 18 to 29 in good health and CMV-seropositive.

The chain links TRBV19 to TRBJ1-2, with D unresolved. This CDR3 contains 15 residues. Germline CDR1 and CDR2: LNHDA and SQIVND (reference sequence). The V gene lost 6 bases and the J gene lost 3 bases, with 17 bases spanning the gap. CDR3 DNA: TGTGCCAGTAGACGAGGGTGGATAACGGACTATGGCTACACCTTC. This translates into CASRRGWITDYGYTF.

This rearrangement joins TRBV9 to TRBJ2-2; TRBD2 matches at 9 bases. The trim removed 4 bases at V and 10 bases at J, leaving 23 bases unmatched. The CDR3 is 19 amino acids. Per the germline V gene, CDR1 is SGDLS and CDR2 is YYNGEE. The DNA for the CDR3 is TGTGCCAGCAGCCCACCGGTCTGGGCGACGGCTAGCGGGAAGGAGGAGCTGTTTTTT. Residues: CASSPPVWATASGKEELFF.

The chain employs TRBV6-1 and TRBJ2-6, with 8 positions matching TRBD1. V lost 0 bases, J lost 4 bases, and 5 bases stayed unmatched. CDR3 length: 17 amino acids. The germline gives CDR1 MNHNS, CDR2 SASEGT. CDR3 in DNA: TGTGCCAGCAGTGAAGCTCAGGGGGCAATCGGGGCCAACGTCCTGACTTTC. Protein sequence: CASSEAQGAIGANVLTF.

The chain has TRBV9 and TRBJ2-7, with 10 bases aligning to TRBD2. Germline CDR1 reads SGDLS; CDR2 reads YYNGEE. V trimming: 3 bases; J trimming: 3 bases; junction bases outside the gene matches: 3. There are 14 residues in the CDR3. The CDR3 is CASSAGLANYEQYF. The CDR3 nucleotides are TGTGCCAGCAGCGCGGGACTAGCGAACTACGAGCAGTACTTC.

The table lists this clone with a few counts. The chain links TRBV6-1 to TRBJ1-2, with TRBD1 matching over 9 bases. J gave up 3 bases and V 1 base, and 0 bases lay outside the gene matches. The CDR3 is made up of 14 amino acids. Germline loops: CDR1 MNHNS, CDR2 SASEGT. DNA of the CDR3: TGTGCCAGCAGTGAAGGGACAGGGGACTATGGCTACACCTTC. Translating gives CASSEGTGDYGYTF.

Concerning this clone itself: At one end, the junction sequence differs from germline, possibly due to a read error. The V and J genes are TRBV7-9 and TRBJ2-7; tentatively, D is TRBD1 (5 bases). The CDR3 has 13 amino acids. Germline lookup yields CDR1 SEHNR and CDR2 FQNEAQ (reference sequence). The CDR3 nucleotides read TGTTCCAGCAGCACCCAGGGATGGAGCGAGCAGTACTTC. Translation gives CSSSTQGWSEQYF.

This clone was counted only a few times. This chain uses TRBV25-1 with TRBJ2-1; D is undetermined. V was cut by 8 bases and J by 6 bases, with 11 bases left in between. Germline CDR1 reads MGHDK; CDR2 reads SYGVNS. The CDR3 runs to 12 residues. The CDR3 region is CASAGVGNEQFF. The CDR3 DNA follows: TGTGCCAGCGCCGGAGTGGGCAATGAGCAGTTCTTC.

This sequence joins TRBV10-3 and TRBJ2-5; TRBD1 matches 7 bases. Germline values: CDR1 ENHRY, CDR2 SYGVKD. V was clipped by 2 bases and J by 0 bases; unmatched bases: 3. The CDR3 is 15 amino acids. CDR3 residues: CAISEGGQYQETQYF. CDR3 DNA sequence: TGTGCCATCAGTGAGGGGGGACAGTACCAAGAGACCCAGTACTTC.

The CDR3 DNA follows: TGTGCCAGCAGCCCTCGTACTAGCGGGGGTCTCTACGAGCAGTACTTC. Residues: CASSPRTSGGLYEQYF. This rearrangement joins TRBV7-9 to TRBJ2-5, with 11 bases fitting TRBD2. The DNA matches TRBJ2-7 better at its end, which makes the J call doubtful. The germline CDR1 and CDR2 sequences are SEHNR and FQNEAQ (reference sequence). CDR3 length: 16 residues.

This clone was seen just once. The chain has TRBV5-1 and TRBJ2-5; possible D gene TRBD2, 6 bases. Per the germline V gene, CDR1 is SGHRS and CDR2 is YFSETQ. CDR3 length equals 12 residues. Trimming took off 4 bases at V and 12 bases at J, with 16 bases between the two ends. CDR3 protein: CASSPTGLLKYF. The CDR3 region has the DNA TGCGCCAGCAGCCCTACGGGACTCCTTAAGTACTTC.

The chain is built from TRBV28 and TRBJ2-7; possible D gene TRBD2, 10 bases. The CDR3 length is 18 residues. Looked up from germline, CDR1 is MDHEN and CDR2 is SYDVKM. Trimming cost V 6 bases and J 6 bases, with 30 bases left between them. The CDR3 protein is CASSPTGGGGSGRLEQYF. DNA of the CDR3: TGTGCCAGCAGCCCAACAGGGGGCGGGGGTAGCGGGAGGCTCGAGCAGTACTTC.

The V call is TRBV5-1, the J call TRBJ2-7, with TRBD2 matching 13 bases. This CDR3 has 15 residues. CDR1 is SGHRS, CDR2 YFSETQ, per germline. The ends lost 6 bases at V and 3 bases at J; junction bases unmatched: 6. The CDR3 DNA is TGCGCCAGCACTCCCGGGACTAGCGGGGACTACGAGCAGTACTTC. This sequence encodes CASTPGTSGDYEQYF.

The rearrangement joins TRBV28 to TRBJ2-1; 8 nucleotides agree with TRBD2. Per the germline V gene, CDR1 is MDHEN and CDR2 is SYDVKM. Losses at the gene ends were 7 bases for V and 0 bases for J; bases not matched to a gene: 5. CDR3 length: 15 residues. The CDR3 is CASTQSGGSYNEQFF. CDR3 in DNA: TGTGCCAGCACCCAAAGCGGGGGCTCCTACAATGAGCAGTTCTTC.

The chain carries TRBV5-1 and TRBJ2-7; perhaps TRBD1 as D (5 bases). V lost 5 bases, J lost 3 bases, and 12 bases lay in between. CDR3 length: 13 residues. Germline-derived CDR1 and CDR2 are SGHRS and YFSETQ. CDR3 DNA sequence: TGCGCCAGCAGTATAGGGGTTAACTACGAGCAGTACTTC. It yields the protein CASSIGVNYEQYF.

This chain joins TRBV7-8 and TRBJ2-5, with D possibly being TRBD1 (5 bases). The tail of the sequence fits TRBJ2-7 better, so the J call may be wrong. The CDR3 extends over 17 amino acids. Germline CDR1 and CDR2: SGHVS and FQNEAQ. CDR3 sequence (DNA): TGTGCCAGCAGCTTAGTCGGTCAGGGTTTTCGCTCCTACGAGCAGTACTTC. Its protein is CASSLVGQGFRSYEQYF.

This clone was picked up one time. This chain connects TRBV28 to TRBJ1-5, with D possibly being TRBD1 (5 bases). Per the germline V gene, CDR1 is MDHEN and CDR2 is SYDVKM. The V and J ends lost 10 bases and 4 bases respectively, with 11 bases between them. The CDR3 runs to 12 residues. CDR3 region: CAIHGGNQPQHF. CDR3 in DNA: TGTGCCATCCACGGGGGGAATCAGCCCCAGCATTTT.

This clone has a handful of counts. The chain links TRBV30 to TRBJ1-1; 11 bases line up with TRBD1. The CDR3 is 14 amino acids. The J segment lost 3 bases and the V segment lost 3 bases, leaving 3 bases of the junction unmatched. Germline lookup yields CDR1 GTSNPN and CDR2 SVGIG (reference sequence). Here the CDR3 reads CAWRRDRGYTEAFF. The CDR3 DNA sequence: TGTGCCTGGAGGAGGGACAGGGGGTACACTGAAGCTTTCTTT.

The V gene is TRBV7-3, the J gene TRBJ2-7; 8 positions agree with TRBD2. This CDR3 is 15 amino acids long. Germline CDR1 SGHTA, CDR2 FQGTGA. V trimming: 5 bases; J trimming: 4 bases; junction bases outside the gene matches: 10. As DNA, the CDR3 is TGTGCCAGCAGCCTCTCGGCTAGCGGGTTATACGAGCAGTACTTC. Translated: CASSLSASGLYEQYF.

This chain joins TRBV27 and TRBJ2-5; tentatively, D is TRBD1 (8 bases). Trimming left V 4 bases short and J 5 bases short, with 23 bases between. Germline CDR1 and CDR2: MNHEY and SMNVEV (reference sequence). This CDR3 spans 17 amino acids. The CDR3 here is CASSWRPPQGGTETQYF. The DNA of the CDR3 is TGTGCCAGCAGTTGGCGACCCCCACAGGGGGGGACGGAGACCCAGTACTTC.

This chain uses TRBV19 with TRBJ1-1; 7 bases are a match to TRBD1. The CDR3 has 13 amino acids. From germline, CDR1 is LNHDA and CDR2 SQIVND (reference sequence). J gave up 0 bases and V 7 bases, and 2 bases lay outside the gene matches. Written as DNA, the CDR3 is TGTGCCAGTACGACAGGGATGAACACTGAAGCTTTCTTT. Its protein product is CASTTGMNTEAFF.

The chain employs TRBV27 and TRBJ1-2, with D perhaps TRBD1 (5 bases). This CDR3 is 15 amino acids long. V lost 5 bases, J lost 7 bases, and 20 bases lay in between. Germline V gene sequence: CDR1 MNHEY, CDR2 SMNVEV (reference sequence). CDR3 sequence reads: CASSRDRSGLSGYTF. The CDR3 nucleotides are TGTGCCAGCAGTCGAGACAGAAGTGGTCTTAGTGGCTACACCTTC.

The rearrangement uses TRBV2 and TRBJ1-1, with D uncertain. CDR3 length: 13 residues. The germline CDR1 and CDR2 sequences are SNHLY and FYNNEI. The V gene lost 5 bases and the J gene lost 4 bases, with 11 bases spanning the gap. The CDR3 coding sequence is TGTGCCAGCAGTACGGAAGAGGGCACTGAAGCTTTCTTT. This gives the protein CASSTEEGTEAFF. The full variable domain, with the rest looked up from reference TRBV2 and TRBJ1-1, is EPEVTQTPSHQVTQMGQEVILRCVPISNHLYFYWYRQILGQKVEFLVSFYNNEISEKSEIFDDQFSVERPDGSNFTLKIRSTKLEDSAMYFCASSTEEGTEAFFGQGTRLTVV.

The chain carries TRBV7-3 and TRBJ2-1; 9 nucleotides line up with TRBD2. Germline V lookup: CDR1 SGHTA, CDR2 FQGTGA. This CDR3 region has 15 residues. V was pared by 5 bases and J by 7 bases, with 9 bases of the junction left unmatched. The CDR3 coding sequence is TGTGCCAGCAGCATAATTAGCGGGAGTGGGAATGAGCAGTTCTTC. Protein sequence: CASSIISGSGNEQFF. The whole variable domain, remainder taken from reference TRBV7-3 and TRBJ2-1, is GAGVSQTPSNKVTEKGKYVELRCDPISGHTALYWYRQSLGQGPEFLIYFQGTGAADDSGLPNDRFFAVRPEGSVSTLKIQRTERGDSAVYLCASSIISGSGNEQFFGPGTRLTVL.

The genes are TRBV6-6 and TRBJ1-2; 7 positions agree with TRBD1. The CDR3 covers 13 residues. J lost 3 bases, V lost 5 bases, and 3 bases had no gene match. From germline, CDR1 is MNHNY and CDR2 SVGAGI (reference sequence). In DNA, the CDR3 is TGTGCCAGCAGTGACAGGGTTTACTATGGCTACACCTTC. This encodes CASSDRVYYGYTF.

The V call is TRBV18, the J call TRBJ1-2, with 8 bases that match TRBD1. The trim removed 6 bases at V and 4 bases at J, leaving 7 bases unmatched. The CDR3 spans 14 residues. CDR1 is KGHSH and CDR2 is LQKENI in the germline V gene. The CDR3 DNA reads as TGTGCCAGCTCCGGACAGGGAATTATCTATGGCTACACCTTC. Protein product: CASSGQGIIYGYTF.

The chain links TRBV11-2 to TRBJ1-3; D is perhaps TRBD1 (6 bases). The CDR3 loop spans 17 amino acids. Germline CDR1 and CDR2: SGHAT and FQNNGV. V lost 1 base to trimming and J lost 0 bases, with 13 bases between them. The CDR3 DNA is TGTGCCAGCAGCTTAGTCCCGACAGGTTACTCTGGAAACACCATATATTTT. This gives the protein CASSLVPTGYSGNTIYF.

This clone was observed a few times. This chain joins TRBV5-3 and TRBJ1-4, with 9 bases aligning to TRBD1. TRBV5-3 is labeled an ORF, and its function is uncertain. J gave up 5 bases and V 4 bases, and 6 bases lay outside the gene matches. CDR3 length equals 15 residues. The CDR3 is CARSPGQGVNEKLFF. The CDR3 DNA sequence: TGTGCCAGAAGCCCGGGACAGGGAGTAAATGAAAAACTGTTTTTT.

The chain carries TRBV5-1 and TRBJ2-1, with 7 bases identical to TRBD2. The CDR3 has 15 amino acids. The V and J ends lost 3 bases and 3 bases, in that order; junction bases with no gene match: 6. Germline values: CDR1 SGHRS, CDR2 YFSETQ. This chain's CDR3 is CASSSLSGDYNEQFF. For the CDR3, the DNA is TGCGCCAGCAGCTCACTCAGCGGGGACTACAATGAGCAGTTCTTC.

The V gene is TRBV7-8, the J gene TRBJ2-3; 8 bases are shared with TRBD2. Trimming removed 2 bases from V and 0 bases from J; junction bases left unmatched: 7. From germline, CDR1 is SGHVS and CDR2 FQNEAQ. The CDR3 runs to 17 residues. The CDR3 DNA follows: TGTGCCAGCAGCTTAAGGGCGGGAGGAGGAAGCACAGATACGCAGTATTTT. Its translation: CASSLRAGGGSTDTQYF.

This clone has a handful of counts. The V and J genes are TRBV28 and TRBJ2-1, with a possible D match to TRBD2 (5 bases). CDR1 and CDR2 from the germline V gene are MDHEN and SYDVKM. The V end lost 2 bases, the J end lost 11 bases, and 19 bases lay between the germline ends. This CDR3 is 15 amino acids long. CDR3 nucleotide sequence: TGTGCCAGCAGTTTAGAGGCTAGCTCCGGGTATAAGCAGTTCTTC. Protein product: CASSLEASSGYKQFF.

The CDR3 DNA reads TGTGCCAGCAGTGATTTCCGGAGCCTTCTAAATGAAAAACTGTTTTTT. It encodes CASSDFRSLLNEKLFF. The rearrangement links TRBV6-1 to TRBJ1-4; D not resolved. The germline CDR1 and CDR2 sequences are MNHNS and SASEGT. The germline V and J ends were trimmed by 3 bases and 5 bases, with 16 bases remaining between them. This CDR3 is built from 16 residues.

This clone was detected a few times. The rearrangement joins TRBV30 to TRBJ2-5; TRBD1 is a possible D gene (6 bases). With the DNA end fitting TRBJ2-7 better, the J assignment may be wrong. The CDR3 is 14 residues long. Germline V CDR1 and CDR2: GTSNPN, SVGIG (reference sequence). This CDR3 is CAWSNDRRVYEQYF. Written as DNA, the CDR3 is TGTGCCTGGAGTAACGACAGGCGAGTCTACGAGCAGTACTTC.